Each of the 8 T cell receptor beta chains below was sequenced from the same sample in a study of graft-versus-host responses after intestinal transplantation. The data were produced by immunoSEQ multiplex PCR, yet TCRdb's version contains in-frame clones alone and is incomplete. This table holds 90,000 to 150,000 clones, approximately 92% found once. Antigens of these TCRs are unknown. This specimen consisted of unstimulated CD4+ T cells sorted from spleen or lymph node cells, obtained before intestinal transplant. The receptors were gathered from a human donor who received an intestinal transplant.

This rearrangement joins TRBV10-1 to TRBJ2-1, with 9 nucleotides matching TRBD1. Germline-derived CDR1 and CDR2 are WNHNN and SYGVQD (reference sequence). CDR3 length equals 14 residues. Trimming at V came to 2 bases and at J to 9 bases, leaving 5 bases not matched to a gene. CDR3 in DNA: TGCGCCAGCAGTGAGAACGGACAGGGGTTTGAGCAGTTCTTC. It codes for CASSENGQGFEQFF.

This clone was detected a few times. The chain links TRBV6-6 to TRBJ1-2, with D perhaps TRBD1 (6 bases). V lost 5 bases and J lost 8, with 12 bases in between. The germline V gene encodes CDR1 MNHNY and CDR2 SVGAGI (reference sequence). This CDR3 comprises 12 residues. CDR3 DNA: TGTGCCAGCAGTCCCAGACAGGAGGGCTACACCTTC. Residues: CASSPRQEGYTF.

The chain joins TRBV11-3 to TRBJ2-1; TRBD2 matches at 9 bases. From germline, CDR1 is SGHNT and CDR2 YENEEA. Trimming cost V 0 bases and J 9 bases; bases outside gene matches: 12. The CDR3 spans 17 residues. CDR3 sequence reads: CASSLDRTSERAGEQFF. The CDR3 DNA reads TGTGCCAGCAGCTTAGATCGGACTAGCGAGAGGGCAGGTGAGCAGTTCTTC.

The CDR3 region is CASSRGQDVITEAFF. For the CDR3, the DNA is TGTGCCAGTAGTCGGGGACAGGATGTTATCACTGAAGCTTTCTTT. V gene TRBV19 combines with J gene TRBJ1-1, with TRBD1 matching 8 bases. This CDR3 is built from 15 residues. Germline assignment: CDR1 LNHDA and CDR2 SQIVND (reference sequence). The V segment lost 5 bases and the J segment 4 bases; nucleotides outside the gene matches: 9.

This clone was counted a single time. This chain connects TRBV5-1 to TRBJ2-2, with TRBD1 as a possible D gene (6 bases). CDR3 size: 15 residues. Deletions cut 0 bases from V and 4 bases from J, with 10 bases between. Germline-derived CDR1 and CDR2 are SGHRS and YFSETQ. The CDR3 region is CASSLETGPTGELFF. CDR3 DNA sequence: TGCGCCAGCAGCTTGGAGACAGGTCCCACCGGGGAGCTGTTTTTT.

The V and J genes are TRBV14 and TRBJ2-3; the match to TRBD1 covers 8 bases. Germline V lookup: CDR1 SGHDN, CDR2 FVKESK. CDR3 length equals 16 residues. V was pared by 1 base and J by 3 bases, with 6 bases of the junction left unmatched. The CDR3 loop is CASSQGRGQGTDTQYF. The CDR3 region has the DNA TGTGCCAGCAGCCAAGGGCGCGGACAGGGAACAGATACGCAGTATTTT.

This clone appeared a single time. The chain employs TRBV28 and TRBJ1-5; no reliable D call. Germline V gene data show CDR1 as MDHEN and CDR2 as SYDVKM. The V end was cut by 4 bases, the J end by 2 bases, with 3 bases between. The CDR3 loop spans 12 amino acids. CDR3 region: CASSWGNQPQHF. Here the CDR3 DNA reads TGTGCCAGCAGTTGGGGCAATCAGCCCCAGCATTTT.

The genes are TRBV29-1 and TRBJ1-1; D is undetermined. Germline V gives CDR1 SQVTM, CDR2 ANQGSEA. The CDR3 spans 12 residues. V was shortened by 3 bases and J by 9 bases, with 14 bases between the two germline ends. CDR3 sequence reads: CSVDIQNAKAFF. The CDR3 nucleotides are TGCAGCGTTGACATCCAGAATGCTAAAGCTTTCTTT.